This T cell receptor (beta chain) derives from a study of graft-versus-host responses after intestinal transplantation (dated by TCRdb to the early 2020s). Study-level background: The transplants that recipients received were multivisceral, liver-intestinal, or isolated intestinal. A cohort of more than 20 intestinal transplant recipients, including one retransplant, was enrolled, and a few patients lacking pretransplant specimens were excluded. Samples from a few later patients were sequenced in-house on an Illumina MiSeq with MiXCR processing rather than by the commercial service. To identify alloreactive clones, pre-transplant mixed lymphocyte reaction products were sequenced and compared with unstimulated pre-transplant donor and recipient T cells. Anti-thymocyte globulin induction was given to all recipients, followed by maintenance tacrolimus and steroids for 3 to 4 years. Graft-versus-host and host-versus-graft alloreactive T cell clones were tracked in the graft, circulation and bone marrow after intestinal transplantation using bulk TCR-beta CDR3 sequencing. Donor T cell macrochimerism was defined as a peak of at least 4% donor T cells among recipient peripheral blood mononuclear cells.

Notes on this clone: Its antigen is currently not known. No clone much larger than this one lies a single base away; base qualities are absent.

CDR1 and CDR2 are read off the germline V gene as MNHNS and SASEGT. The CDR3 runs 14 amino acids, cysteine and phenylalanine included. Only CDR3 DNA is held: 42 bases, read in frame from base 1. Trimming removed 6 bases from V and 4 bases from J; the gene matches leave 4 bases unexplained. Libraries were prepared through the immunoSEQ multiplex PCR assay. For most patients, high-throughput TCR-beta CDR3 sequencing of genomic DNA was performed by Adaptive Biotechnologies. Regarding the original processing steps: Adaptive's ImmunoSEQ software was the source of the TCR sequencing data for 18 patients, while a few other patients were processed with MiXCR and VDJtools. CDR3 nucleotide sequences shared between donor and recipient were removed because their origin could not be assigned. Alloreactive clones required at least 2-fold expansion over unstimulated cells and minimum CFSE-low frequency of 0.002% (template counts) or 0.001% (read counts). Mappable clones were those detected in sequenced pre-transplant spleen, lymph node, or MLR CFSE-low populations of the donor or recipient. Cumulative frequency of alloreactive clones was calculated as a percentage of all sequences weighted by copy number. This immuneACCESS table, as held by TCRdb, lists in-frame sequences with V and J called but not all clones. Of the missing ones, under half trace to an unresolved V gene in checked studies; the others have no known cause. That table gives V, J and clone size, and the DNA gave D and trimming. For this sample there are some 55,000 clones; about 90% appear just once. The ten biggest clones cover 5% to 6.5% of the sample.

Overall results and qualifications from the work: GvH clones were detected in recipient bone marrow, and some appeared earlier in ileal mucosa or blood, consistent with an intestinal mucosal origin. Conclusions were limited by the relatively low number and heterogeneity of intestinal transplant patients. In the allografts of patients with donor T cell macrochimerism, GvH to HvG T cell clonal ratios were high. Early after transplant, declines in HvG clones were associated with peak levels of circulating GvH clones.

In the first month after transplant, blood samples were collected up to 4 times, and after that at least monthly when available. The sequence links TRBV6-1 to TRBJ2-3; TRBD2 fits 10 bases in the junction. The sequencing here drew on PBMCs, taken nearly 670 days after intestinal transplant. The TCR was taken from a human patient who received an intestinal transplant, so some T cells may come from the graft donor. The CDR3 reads CASSIAGGADTQYF. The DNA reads TGTGCCAGCAGCATAGCGGGGGGCGCAGATACGCAGTATTTT.